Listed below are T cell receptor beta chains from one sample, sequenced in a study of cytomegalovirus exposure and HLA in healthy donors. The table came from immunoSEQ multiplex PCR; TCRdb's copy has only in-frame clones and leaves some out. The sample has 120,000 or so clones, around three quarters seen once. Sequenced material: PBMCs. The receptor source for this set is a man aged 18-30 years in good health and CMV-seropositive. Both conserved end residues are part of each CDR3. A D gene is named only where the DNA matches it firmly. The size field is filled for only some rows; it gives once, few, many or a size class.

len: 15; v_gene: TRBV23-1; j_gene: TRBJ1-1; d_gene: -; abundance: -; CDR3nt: TGCGCCAGCAGTCGTTGGGACACTTTGAACACTGAAGCTTTCTTT; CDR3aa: CASSRWDTLNTEAFF
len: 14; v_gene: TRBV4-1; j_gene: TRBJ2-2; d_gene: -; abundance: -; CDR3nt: TGCGCCAGCAGCGGCCCTAGTGACACCGGGGAGCTGTTTTTT; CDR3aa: CASSGPSDTGELFF
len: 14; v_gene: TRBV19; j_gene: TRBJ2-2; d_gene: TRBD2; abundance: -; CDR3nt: TGTGCCAGTAATCAGCGGGAGGTGGTCGGGGAGCTGTTTTTT; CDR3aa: CASNQREVVGELFF
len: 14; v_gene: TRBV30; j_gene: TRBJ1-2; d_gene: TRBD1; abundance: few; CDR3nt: TGTGCCTGGAGTCCAGGGACAGGGAACTATGGCTACACCTTC; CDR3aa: CAWSPGTGNYGYTF
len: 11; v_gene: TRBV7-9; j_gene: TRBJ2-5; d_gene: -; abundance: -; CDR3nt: TGTGCCAGCAGCTCCAGAGAGACCCAGTACTTC; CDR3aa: CASSSRETQYF
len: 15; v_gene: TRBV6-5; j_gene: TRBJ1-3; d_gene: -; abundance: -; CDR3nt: TGTGCCAGCAGTTACTCGCTGAGCTCTGGAAACACCATATATTTT; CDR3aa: CASSYSLSSGNTIYF
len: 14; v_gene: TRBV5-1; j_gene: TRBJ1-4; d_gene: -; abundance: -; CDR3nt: TGCGCCTCTTCGGAGACTGCAACTAATGAAAAACTGTTTTTT; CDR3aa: CASSETATNEKLFF
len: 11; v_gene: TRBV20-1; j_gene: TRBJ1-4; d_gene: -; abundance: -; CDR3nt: TGCAGTGCTAGGCGAGTCGAAAAACTGTTTTTT; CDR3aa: CSARRVEKLFF
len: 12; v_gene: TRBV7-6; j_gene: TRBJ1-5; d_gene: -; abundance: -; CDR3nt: TGTGCCAGCAGCCAGGGCATTCAGCCCCAGCATTTT; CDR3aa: CASSQGIQPQHF
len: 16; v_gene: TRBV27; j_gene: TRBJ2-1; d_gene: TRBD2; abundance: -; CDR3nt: TGTGCCAGCAGTTTATATAGCGGGAGATCCTACAATGAGCAGTTCTTC; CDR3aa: CASSLYSGRSYNEQFF
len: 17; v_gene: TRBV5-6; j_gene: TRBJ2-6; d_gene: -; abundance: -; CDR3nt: TGTGCCAGCAGCTTGAAGGGAACAATCTCTGGGGCCAACGGCCTGACTTTC; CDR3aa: CASSLKGTISGANGLTF
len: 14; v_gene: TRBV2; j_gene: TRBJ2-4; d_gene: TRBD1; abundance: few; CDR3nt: TGTGCCAGCGGGGACAGGGGACGCCAAAACATTCAGTACTTC; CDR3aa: CASGDRGRQNIQYF
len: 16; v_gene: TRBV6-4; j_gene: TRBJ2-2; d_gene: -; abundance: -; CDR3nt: TGTGCCAGCAGTGACTCGGGGCAGGAGAACACCGGGGAGCTGTTTTTT; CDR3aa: CASSDSGQENTGELFF
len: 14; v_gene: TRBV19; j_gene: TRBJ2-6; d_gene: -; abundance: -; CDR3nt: TGTGCCACCCAAGACTTAACTGGGGCCAACGGCCTGACTTTC; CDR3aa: CATQDLTGANGLTF
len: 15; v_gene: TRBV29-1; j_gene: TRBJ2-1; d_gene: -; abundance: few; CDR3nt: TGCAGCGTTGACAAAGCCCCCGCCAGGGCCAATGAGCAGTTCTTC; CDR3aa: CSVDKAPARANEQFF
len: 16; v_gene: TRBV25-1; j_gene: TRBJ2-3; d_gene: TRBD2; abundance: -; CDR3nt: TGTGCCAGCAGTTTCACTGCGGGGGTGGGCACAGATACGCAGTATTTT; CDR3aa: CASSFTAGVGTDTQYF
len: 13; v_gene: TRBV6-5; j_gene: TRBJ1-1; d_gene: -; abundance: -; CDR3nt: TGTGCCAGCAGTTTGAGCGCGAACACTGAAGCTTTCTTT; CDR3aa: CASSLSANTEAFF
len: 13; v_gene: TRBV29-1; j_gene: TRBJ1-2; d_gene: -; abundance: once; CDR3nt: TGCAGCTTTCTCAGGGATGCTAACTATGGCTACACCTTC; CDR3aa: CSFLRDANYGYTF
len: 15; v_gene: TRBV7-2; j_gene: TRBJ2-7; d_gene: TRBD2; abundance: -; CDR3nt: TGTGCCAGCAGCTTAGAGAGCGGGAGGGCCCTCGAGCAGTACTTC; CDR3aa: CASSLESGRALEQYF
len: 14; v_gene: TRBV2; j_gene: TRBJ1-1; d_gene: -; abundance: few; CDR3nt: TGTGCCAGCAGTGTGGACAGTGTCATCCCTGAAGCTTTCTTT; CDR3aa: CASSVDSVIPEAFF
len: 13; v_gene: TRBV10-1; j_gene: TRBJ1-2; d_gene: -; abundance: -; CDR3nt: TGCGCCAGCAGTCCCGGGAGCGACTATGGCTACACCTTC; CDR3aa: CASSPGSDYGYTF
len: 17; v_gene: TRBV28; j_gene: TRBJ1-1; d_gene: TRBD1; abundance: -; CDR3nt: TGTGCCAGCAGTTCCCAGGACAGGGGGCAAATGAACACTGAAGCTTTCTTT; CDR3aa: CASSSQDRGQMNTEAFF
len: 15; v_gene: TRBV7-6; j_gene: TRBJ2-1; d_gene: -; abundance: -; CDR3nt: TGTGCCAGCAGCTTAGCAGGGGTCTACTCCAATGAGCAGTTCTTC; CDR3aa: CASSLAGVYSNEQFF
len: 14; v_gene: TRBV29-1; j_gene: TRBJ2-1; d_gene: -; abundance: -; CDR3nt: TGCAGCGCCGGAGGTACTAGCAGCTACAATGAGCAGTTCTTC; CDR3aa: CSAGGTSSYNEQFF
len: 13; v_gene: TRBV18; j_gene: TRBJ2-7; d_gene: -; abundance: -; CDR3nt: TGTGCCAGCTCACTGGCAGGGACCTACGAGCAGTACTTC; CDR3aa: CASSLAGTYEQYF
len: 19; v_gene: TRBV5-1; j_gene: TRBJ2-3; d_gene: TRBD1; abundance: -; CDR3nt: TGCGCCAGCAGCTTGGTTGGCTTGGGGGACAGGGTGAGCACAGATACGCAGTATTTT; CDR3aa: CASSLVGLGDRVSTDTQYF
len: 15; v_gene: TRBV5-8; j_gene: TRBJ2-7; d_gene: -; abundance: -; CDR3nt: TGTGCCAGCAGCTTAATCGCGGGCGCGGCCTACGAGCAGTACTTC; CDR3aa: CASSLIAGAAYEQYF
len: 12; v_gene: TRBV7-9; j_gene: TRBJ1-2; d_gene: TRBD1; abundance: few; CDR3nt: TGTGCCAGCAGCTCCGGACAGGGCGGCTACACCTTC; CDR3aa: CASSSGQGGYTF
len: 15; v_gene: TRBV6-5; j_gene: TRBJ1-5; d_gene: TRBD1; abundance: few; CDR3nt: TGTGCCAGCAGCCGGACAGGGGTCCGGTATCAGCCCCAGCATTTT; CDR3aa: CASSRTGVRYQPQHF
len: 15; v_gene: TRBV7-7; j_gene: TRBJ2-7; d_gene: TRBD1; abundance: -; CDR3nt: TGTGCTAGCAGCTATAGCCTTGACAGGGAATACGAGCAGTACTTC; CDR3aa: CASSYSLDREYEQYF
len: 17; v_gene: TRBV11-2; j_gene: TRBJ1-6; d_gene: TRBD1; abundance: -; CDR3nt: TGTGCCAGCAGCTCCTTGGACAGGGTTGATGGGGGTTCACCCCTCCACTTT; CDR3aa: CASSSLDRVDGGSPLHF
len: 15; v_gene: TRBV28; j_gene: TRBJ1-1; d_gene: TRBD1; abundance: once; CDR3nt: TGTGCCAGCACCCAATTGGACAGGGAGAACACTGAAGCTTTCTTT; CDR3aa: CASTQLDRENTEAFF
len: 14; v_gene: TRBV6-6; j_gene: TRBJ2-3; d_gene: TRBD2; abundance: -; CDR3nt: TGTGCCAGCAGACCTGGACTAGGGGCGGATACGCAGTATTTT; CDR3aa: CASRPGLGADTQYF
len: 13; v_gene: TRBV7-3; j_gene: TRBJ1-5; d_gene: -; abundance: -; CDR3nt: TGTGCCAGCAGCCCCCAGGGAAGGCAGCCCCAGCATTTT; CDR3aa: CASSPQGRQPQHF
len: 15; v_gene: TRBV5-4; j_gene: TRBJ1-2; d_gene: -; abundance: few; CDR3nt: TGTGCCAGCAGACCTTCAACATCCTCTGGCTATGGCTACACCTTC; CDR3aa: CASRPSTSSGYGYTF
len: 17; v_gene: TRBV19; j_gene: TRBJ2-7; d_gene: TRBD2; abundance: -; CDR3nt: TGTGCCAGTAGTTCCACCTCCCTAGCGGGAGGAACCTACGAGCAGTACTTC; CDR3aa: CASSSTSLAGGTYEQYF
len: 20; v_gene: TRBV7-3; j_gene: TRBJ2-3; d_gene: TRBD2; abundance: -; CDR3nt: TGTGCCAGCAGCCTTTTCGGGGGTAGCGGGAGGAATAATAGCACAGATACGCAGTATTTT; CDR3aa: CASSLFGGSGRNNSTDTQYF
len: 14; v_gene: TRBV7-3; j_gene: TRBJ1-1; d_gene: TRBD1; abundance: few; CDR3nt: TGTGCCAGCAGCTTCGACAGGGGCGACACTGAAGCTTTCTTT; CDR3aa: CASSFDRGDTEAFF
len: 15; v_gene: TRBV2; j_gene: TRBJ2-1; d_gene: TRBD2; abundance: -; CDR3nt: TGTGCCAGCAGTCCCCTAGCGGGAGCGTACAATGAGCAGTTCTTC; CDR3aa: CASSPLAGAYNEQFF
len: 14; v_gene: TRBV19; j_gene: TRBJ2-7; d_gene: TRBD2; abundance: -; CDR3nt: TGTGCCAGTAGTAGAGGGACTACCTCCTACGAGCAGTACTTC; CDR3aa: CASSRGTTSYEQYF
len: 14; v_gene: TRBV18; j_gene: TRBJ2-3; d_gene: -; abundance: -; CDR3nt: TGTGCCAGCTCACCCAGGGAGGGGGCAGATACGCAGTATTTT; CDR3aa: CASSPREGADTQYF
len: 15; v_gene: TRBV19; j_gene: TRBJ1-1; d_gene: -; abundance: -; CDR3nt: TGTGCCAGTAGTATAGCGGACAGACTGAACACTGAAGCTTTCTTT; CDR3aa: CASSIADRLNTEAFF
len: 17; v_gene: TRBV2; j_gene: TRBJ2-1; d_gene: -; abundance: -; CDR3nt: TGTGCCAGCAGTGAACGTTCTGCGGGACGCTCCTACAATGAGCAGTTCTTC; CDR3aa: CASSERSAGRSYNEQFF
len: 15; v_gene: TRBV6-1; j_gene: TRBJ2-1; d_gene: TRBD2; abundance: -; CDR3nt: TGTGCCAGCATACTGGGACTAGCGGGGTCCAATGAGCAGTTCTTC; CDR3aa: CASILGLAGSNEQFF
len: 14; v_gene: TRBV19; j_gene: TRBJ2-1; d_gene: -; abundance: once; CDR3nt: TGTGCCAGCCGCGGACAGCCTGGGTACAATGAGCAGTTCTTC; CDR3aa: CASRGQPGYNEQFF